This entry lists 23 T cell receptor beta chains sequenced from one sample in a study of immune heterogeneity within non-small cell lung tumors. Multiplex PCR amplified TCR beta CDR3 with 32 V and 13 J primers. TCRdb reanalysed the multiplex PCR reads using MiXCR and keeps one entry per CDR3 protein. This table holds some 15,000 distinct CDR3 sequences, approximately 30% found once. Template was bulk tumor genomic DNA, roughly 650 ng per sample. Surgeons took several biopsies per primary tumor, spaced far apart, during surgery. Each patient presented with untreated, newly diagnosed non-small cell lung cancer and received curative surgery. The sequenced sample consisted of lung tumor tissue. The receptors stem from a woman aged 45-59 years with non-small cell lung cancer.

By share, this clonotype counts as medium-sized (0.01 to 0.1%). This chain links TRBV7-2 with TRBJ2-1; the D gene is possibly TRBD1 (5 bases). Trimming shortened V by 1 base and J by 9 bases, and 10 bases separated the two germline ends. The germline gives CDR1 SGHTA, CDR2 FQGNSA. The CDR3 sequence is 13 residues long. The CDR3 sequence: CASSLGRAGEQFF. The CDR3 DNA sequence: TGTGCCAGCAGCTTAGGCAGGGCTGGTGAGCAGTTCTTC.

V gene TRBV6-5 combines with J gene TRBJ2-7; 7 bases line up with TRBD2. Trimming cost V 2 bases and J 0 bases; bases outside gene matches: 7. Looked up from germline, CDR1 is MNHEY and CDR2 is SVGAGI. The CDR3 extends over 16 amino acids. CDR3 amino acids: CASSYGGQRGSYEQYF. The CDR3 region has the DNA TGTGCCAGCAGTTACGGTGGGCAGCGGGGCTCCTACGAGCAGTACTTC.

This clonotype is medium-sized (0.01 to 0.1%). The gene calls are TRBV7-2 and TRBJ2-7; D may be TRBD2 (5 bases). Trimming removed 5 bases from V and 3 bases from J, with 14 bases in between. The CDR3 loop spans 14 amino acids. Germline values: CDR1 SGHTA, CDR2 FQGNSA. The CDR3 region is CASSAEGLSYEQYF. CDR3 in DNA: TGTGCCAGCAGCGCGGAAGGACTGAGCTACGAGCAGTACTTC. Using reference TRBV7-2 and TRBJ2-7 for the parts outside the CDR3, the full variable domain is GAGVSQSPSNKVTEKGKDVELRCDPISGHTALYWYRQSLGQGLEFLIYFQGNSAPDKSGLPSDRFSAERTGGSVSTLTIQRTQQEDSAVYLCASSAEGLSYEQYFGPGTRLTVT.

Within the sample, this clonotype is medium-sized. This chain connects TRBV19 to TRBJ1-2, with D unresolved. Trimming took off 4 bases at V and 2 bases at J, with 17 bases between the two ends. This CDR3 contains 16 residues. Germline lookup yields CDR1 LNHDA and CDR2 SQIVND (reference sequence). In DNA, the CDR3 is TGTGCCAGTAGTACTACACCACAAGGAGGGAACTATGGCTACACCTTC. The encoded protein is CASSTTPQGGNYGYTF. The full variable domain, in which reference TRBV19 and TRBJ1-2 provide the parts outside the CDR3, is DGGITQSPKYLFRKEGQNVTLSCEQNLNHDAMYWYRQDPGQGLRLIYYSQIVNDFQKGDIAEGYSVSREKKESFPLTVTSAQKNPTAFYLCASSTTPQGGNYGYTFGSGTRLTVV.

This clonotype is medium-sized within its sample. The chain recombines TRBV19 with TRBJ2-2, with 8 positions matching TRBD1. The V gene's germline CDR1 is LNHDA and CDR2 SQIVND (reference sequence). V was clipped by 6 bases and J by 5 bases; unmatched bases: 8. There are 15 residues in the CDR3. This chain's CDR3 is CASRPGTGYTGELFF. CDR3 coding DNA: TGTGCCAGTAGGCCCGGGACAGGTTATACCGGGGAGCTGTTTTTT. Complete variable domain (other parts from reference TRBV19 and TRBJ2-2): DGGITQSPKYLFRKEGQNVTLSCEQNLNHDAMYWYRQDPGQGLRLIYYSQIVNDFQKGDIAEGYSVSREKKESFPLTVTSAQKNPTAFYLCASRPGTGYTGELFFGEGSRLTVL.

This clonotype has ten or more counts. V usage is TRBV5-1 and J usage is TRBJ1-5; maybe TRBD1 (5 bases). Looked up from germline, CDR1 is SGHRS and CDR2 is YFSETQ. V was pared by 4 bases and J by 6 bases, with 20 bases between. The CDR3 totals 16 residues. CDR3 nucleotides: TGCGCCAGCAGCGGTTATATCTCAGGGCCCGGTCAGCCCCAGCATTTT. Encoded protein: CASSGYISGPGQPQHF.

This clonotype was counted between two and nine times. The gene calls are TRBV2 and TRBJ2-7; 9 nucleotides align to TRBD1. V was pared by 6 bases and J by 0 bases, with 3 bases of the junction left unmatched. Germline CDR1 SNHLY, CDR2 FYNNEI. The CDR3 consists of 14 residues. In DNA form, the CDR3 reads TGTGCCAGCAGATCGACAGGGGGCTCCTACGAGCAGTACTTC. Translation: CASRSTGGSYEQYF.

V gene TRBV5-4 combines with J gene TRBJ2-7, with 9 bases aligning to TRBD2. Germline CDR1 and CDR2: SGHNT and YYREEE (reference sequence). The CDR3 length is 14 residues. J gave up 7 bases and V 4 bases, and 9 bases lay outside the gene matches. This chain's CDR3 is CASSRRAGGGEQYF. Here the CDR3 DNA reads TGTGCCAGCAGCCGTCGGGCGGGGGGGGGAGAGCAGTACTTC. Filled out from reference TRBV5-4 and TRBJ2-7, the complete variable domain reads ETGVTQSPTHLIKTRGQQVTLRCSSQSGHNTVSWYQQALGQGPQFIFQYYREEENGRGNFPPRFSGLQFPNYSSELNVNALELDDSALYLCASSRRAGGGEQYFGPGTRLTVT.

A word on this clonotype: Since a much larger clone is just one base distant, this may be a read error. This chain joins TRBV30 and TRBJ2-1; D uncertain. CDR1 GTSNPN and CDR2 SVGIG come from the germline V gene (reference sequence). This CDR3 has 11 residues. CDR3 bases: TGTGCCCGGAGTGTAAATTATGAGCAGTTCTTC. Translated, it gives CARSVNYEQFF.

A word on this clonotype: The junction shows a germline mismatch at one end, possibly a read error. This chain links TRBV20-1 with TRBJ2-3; D is unclear. The CDR3 length is 12 residues. Per germline, CDR1 DFQATT and CDR2 SNEGSKA (reference sequence). The CDR3 region has the DNA TGCGGTGCTAGACTGTTTCCCGATACGCAGTATTTT. Protein sequence: CGARLFPDTQYF.

This clonotype was picked up a small number of times. The chain carries TRBV7-9 and TRBJ2-1, with 9 bases that match TRBD2. The CDR3 runs 14 residues. CDR1 and CDR2 (germline): SEHNR, FQNEAQ (reference sequence). V shed 5 bases and J 9 bases; nucleotides not matched to a gene: 8. The CDR3 bases are TGTGCCAGCAGCGCTCCGGGACTAGCAGTTGAGCAGTTCTTC. Protein product: CASSAPGLAVEQFF.

This clonotype came up many times. The chain links TRBV29-1 to TRBJ1-2, with TRBD1 identical over 8 bases. V trimming: 1 base; J trimming: 5 bases; junction bases outside the gene matches: 9. Germline V CDR1 and CDR2: SQVTM, ANQGSEA. The CDR3 consists of 15 residues. The CDR3 sequence is CSVEGTTGEGYGYTF. CDR3 sequence (DNA): TGCAGCGTTGAAGGGACGACAGGGGAGGGGTATGGCTACACCTTC. Full variable domain (outside the CDR3, taken from reference TRBV29-1 and TRBJ1-2): SAVISQKPSRDICQRGTSLTIQCQVDSQVTMMFWYRQQPGQSLTLIATANQGSEATYESGFVIDKFPISRPNLTFSTLTVSNMSPEDSSIYLCSVEGTTGEGYGYTFGSGTRLTVV.

This chain connects TRBV24-1 to TRBJ2-3; D is ambiguous. This CDR3 has 17 residues. In germline, CDR1 is KGHDR, CDR2 SFDVKD. V lost 4 bases, J lost 0 bases, and 16 bases lay in between. CDR3 sequence reads: CATSDRRIKGSTDTQYF. The DNA for the CDR3 is TGTGCCACCAGTGACCGCCGGATTAAAGGGAGCACAGATACGCAGTATTTT.

The chain has TRBV5-1 and TRBJ2-1, with D unresolved. Trimming took 4 bases from V and 1 from J, leaving 12 bases between them. Germline V gene sequence: CDR1 SGHRS, CDR2 YFSETQ. The CDR3 runs to 15 residues. DNA of the CDR3: TGCGCCAGCAGCCTAACTACGGGTTCCTACAATGAGCAGTTCTTC. Protein: CASSLTTGSYNEQFF.

V gene TRBV11-2 combines with J gene TRBJ2-6; no clear D. Germline values: CDR1 SGHAT, CDR2 FQNNGV. Deletions cut 3 bases from V and 0 bases from J, with 18 bases between. This CDR3 contains 19 residues. CDR3 coding DNA: TGTGCCAGCAGCTTCAAAAGGACCGCCATTTACTCTGGGGCCAACGTCCTGACTTTC. It codes for CASSFKRTAIYSGANVLTF.

This clonotype appeared a few times. The rearrangement uses TRBV3-1 and TRBJ1-2; TRBD1 matches 11 bases. V gave up 2 bases and J gave up 8 bases; unmatched junction bases: 7. The CDR3 is 15 residues long. CDR1 LGHDT and CDR2 YNNKEL come from the germline V gene (reference sequence). CDR3 sequence reads: CASSQYRTGGRGYTF. The CDR3 DNA sequence: TGTGCCAGCAGCCAATACCGGACAGGGGGCCGGGGCTACACCTTC.

The rearrangement links TRBV30 to TRBJ2-7; D may be TRBD1 (6 bases). CDR3 length: 14 amino acids. Germline V gives CDR1 GTSNPN, CDR2 SVGIG (reference sequence). V was shortened by 3 bases and J by 0 bases, with 12 bases between the two germline ends. The CDR3: CAWRSRQVSYEQYF. CDR3 nucleotides: TGTGCCTGGAGATCCCGACAGGTCTCCTACGAGCAGTACTTC.

This clonotype appeared many times. The chain recombines TRBV10-3 with TRBJ1-4; D is ambiguous. In germline, CDR1 is ENHRY, CDR2 SYGVKD. This CDR3 has 11 residues. V was shortened by 8 bases and J by 7 bases, with 8 bases between the two germline ends. The CDR3 DNA sequence: TGTGCCATCTCTTGGGTTGAAAAACTGTTTTTT. It is translated as CAISWVEKLFF.

Remarks on this clonotype: Given a much more abundant clone one base away, this may be a read error. This rearrangement joins TRBV5-1 to TRBJ2-3, with TRBD1 identical over 7 bases. The V gene's germline CDR1 is SGHRS and CDR2 YFSETQ. This CDR3 comprises 16 residues. The CDR3, as DNA: TGCGCCAGCAGCTCAAAGACAGGGACGAGCAGAGATACGCAGTATTTT. Protein sequence: CASSSKTGTSRDTQYF. The whole variable domain, remainder taken from reference TRBV5-1 and TRBJ2-3, is KAGVTQTPRYLIKTRGQQVTLSCSPISGHRSVSWYQQTPGQGLQFLFEYFSETQRNKGNFPGRFSGRQFSNSRSEMNVSTLELGDSALYLCASSSKTGTSRDTQYFGPGTRLTVL.

By proportion, this clonotype is medium-sized (0.01 to 0.1%). The chain combines TRBV28 with TRBJ1-5, with TRBD1 identical over 8 bases. The CDR3 spans 14 residues. Germline assignment: CDR1 MDHEN and CDR2 SYDVKM. Trimming cost V 6 bases and J 2 bases; bases outside gene matches: 3. CDR3 region: CASSLTGGNQPQHF. The CDR3 DNA reads TGTGCCAGCAGCCTGACAGGGGGCAATCAGCCCCAGCATTTT.

This clonotype occurred a few times. V gene TRBV11-3 combines with J gene TRBJ1-2, with D possibly matching TRBD1 (6 bases). Trimming pared 4 bases from V and 3 bases from J, leaving 9 bases between. Germline V gene data show CDR1 as SGHNT and CDR2 as YENEEA. The CDR3 spans 13 residues. In DNA form, the CDR3 reads TGTGCCAGCAGCTCAGGACAGCACTATGGCTACACCTTC. This translates into CASSSGQHYGYTF. The variable domain in full, completed from reference TRBV11-3 and TRBJ1-2, reads EAGVVQSPRYKIIEKKQPVAFWCNPISGHNTLYWYLQNLGQGPELLIRYENEEAVDDSQLPKDRFSAERLKGVDSTLKIQPAELGDSAVYLCASSSGQHYGYTFGSGTRLTVV.

This clonotype was recorded many times. V is TRBV15 and J is TRBJ2-1, with TRBD2 matching 9 bases. V lost 1 base, J lost 3 bases, and 1 base stayed unmatched. The CDR3 runs 15 residues. The germline CDR1 and CDR2 sequences are LNHNV and YYDKDF (reference sequence). The CDR3 sequence is CATSRGLAVYNEQFF. The CDR3 bases are TGTGCCACCAGCAGAGGACTAGCGGTCTACAATGAGCAGTTCTTC. Combining the CDR3 with reference TRBV15 and TRBJ2-1 gives the whole variable domain DAMVIQNPRYQVTQFGKPVTLSCSQTLNHNVMYWYQQKSSQAPKLLFHYYDKDFNNEADTPDNFQSRRPNTSFCFLDIRSPGLGDTAMYLCATSRGLAVYNEQFFGPGTRLTVL.

As regards this clonotype: A much larger clone lies a single base off, so this may be a read error. The chain carries TRBV28 and TRBJ2-1; possibly TRBD2 for D (5 bases). The CDR3 sequence is 14 residues long. CDR1 MDHEN and CDR2 SYDVKM come from the germline V gene. DNA of the CDR3: TGTGCCAGCAGTTTTGGACTTTCCTACAATGAGAAGTTCTTC. This gives the protein CASSFGLSYNEKFF. Using reference TRBV28 and TRBJ2-1 for the parts outside the CDR3, the full variable domain is DVKVTQSSRYLVKRTGEKVFLECVQDMDHENMFWYRQDPGLGLRLIYFSYDVKMKEKGDIPEGYSVSREKKERFSLILESASTNQTSMYLCASSFGLSYNEKFFGPGTRLTVL.